This is a list of T cell receptor beta chains from one sample in a study of T cell responses to AZD1222 COVID-19 vaccine. The method was immunoSEQ multiplex PCR; TCRdb's version includes in-frame clones alone and lacks a portion of them. The repertoire holds 100,000 or so clones, with 85% to 90% as singletons. Sequenced material: peripheral blood, taken on day 0 of AZD1222 vaccination. The receptors were sampled from an adult in good health. The CDR3 runs from the conserved cysteine through the conserved F or W. A D gene is named only where the DNA matches it firmly. Rows give clone size only sometimes, using once, few, many, or a class for an expanded clone.

clone_size	j_call	d_call	v_call	cdr3_nt	cdr3_aa
.	TRBJ1-6	.	TRBV9	TGTGCCAGCAGCCGACCTCGGGGGTTAGGTGGAGACTCACCCCTCCACTTT	CASSRPRGLGGDSPLHF
.	TRBJ1-6	.	TRBV3-1/TRBV3-2	TGTGCCAGCAGCCACGCAGGGACCCATAATTCACCCCTCCACTTT	CASSHAGTHNSPLHF
once	TRBJ1-5	.	TRBV28	TGTGCCAGCAGTTTAGGAGGGAGGCCTAATAGCAATCAGCCCCAGCATTTT	CASSLGGRPNSNQPQHF
.	TRBJ2-1	TRBD2	TRBV5-1	TGCGCCAGCAGCTTGGCCTCCAGCGGGGGGGAAAACTACAATGAGCAGTTCTTC	CASSLASSGGENYNEQFF
.	TRBJ2-1	.	TRBV19	TGTGCCAGTAGTATAGCTGGGGAGCAGTTCTTC	CASSIAGEQFF
.	TRBJ1-2	.	TRBV19	TGTGCCAGTAGTATATCGGGGACCTCGAAGCGTGGCTACACCTTC	CASSISGTSKRGYTF
.	TRBJ1-5	.	TRBV2	TGTGCCAGCAGTGAAGCGTTCAAGAATCAGCCCCAGCATTTT	CASSEAFKNQPQHF
.	TRBJ2-1	.	TRBV18	TGTGCCAGCACACAACAAACAGGGAATGTAGGCAATGAGCAGTTCTTC	CASTQQTGNVGNEQFF
.	TRBJ1-1	.	TRBV6-5	TGTGCCAGCAGGAACGGGAACACTGAAGCTTTCTTT	CASRNGNTEAFF
.	TRBJ1-2	.	TRBV18	TGTGCCAGCTCACCGGGCCGGAGGAGCGTGTATGGCTACACCTTC	CASSPGRRSVYGYTF
.	TRBJ2-1	TRBD2	TRBV15	TGTGCCACCAGCAGAGGGCGGGGGGGCCTCAATGAGCAGTTCTTC	CATSRGRGGLNEQFF
.	TRBJ2-2	.	TRBV6-2/TRBV6-3	TGTGCCAGCAGTTACGGGGTCTTGGCCGGGGAGCTGTTTTTT	CASSYGVLAGELFF
.	TRBJ1-3	.	TRBV12-3/TRBV12-4	TGTGCCAGCGGCTCTACTGGAAACACCATATATTTT	CASGSTGNTIYF